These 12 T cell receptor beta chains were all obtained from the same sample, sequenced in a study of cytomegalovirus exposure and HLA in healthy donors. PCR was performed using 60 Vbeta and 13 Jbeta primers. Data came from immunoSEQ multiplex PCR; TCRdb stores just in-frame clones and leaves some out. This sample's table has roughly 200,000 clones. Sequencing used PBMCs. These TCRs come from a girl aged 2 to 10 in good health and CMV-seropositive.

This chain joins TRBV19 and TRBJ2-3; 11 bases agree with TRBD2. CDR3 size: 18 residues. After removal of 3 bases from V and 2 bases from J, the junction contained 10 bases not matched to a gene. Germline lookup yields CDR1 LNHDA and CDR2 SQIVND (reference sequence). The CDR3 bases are TGTGCCAGTAGTATGATAGTGTTACTAGCGGGAGACACAGATACGCAGTATTTT. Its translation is CASSMIVLLAGDTDTQYF.

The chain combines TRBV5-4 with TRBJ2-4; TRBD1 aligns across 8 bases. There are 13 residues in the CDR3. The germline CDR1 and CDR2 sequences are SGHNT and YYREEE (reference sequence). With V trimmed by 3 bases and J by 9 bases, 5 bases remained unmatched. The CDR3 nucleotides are TGTGCCAGCAGCTACCGGGACAGGTCCATTCAGTACTTC. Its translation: CASSYRDRSIQYF. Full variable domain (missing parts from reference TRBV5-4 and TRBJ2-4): ETGVTQSPTHLIKTRGQQVTLRCSSQSGHNTVSWYQQALGQGPQFIFQYYREEENGRGNFPPRFSGLQFPNYSSELNVNALELDDSALYLCASSYRDRSIQYFGAGTRLSVL.

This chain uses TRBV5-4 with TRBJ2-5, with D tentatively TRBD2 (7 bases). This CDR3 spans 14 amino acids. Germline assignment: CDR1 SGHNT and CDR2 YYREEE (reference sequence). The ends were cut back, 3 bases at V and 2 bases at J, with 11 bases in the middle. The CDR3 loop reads CASSSGGLQETQYF. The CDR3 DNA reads TGTGCCAGCAGCTCCGGGGGGCTTCAAGAGACCCAGTACTTC.

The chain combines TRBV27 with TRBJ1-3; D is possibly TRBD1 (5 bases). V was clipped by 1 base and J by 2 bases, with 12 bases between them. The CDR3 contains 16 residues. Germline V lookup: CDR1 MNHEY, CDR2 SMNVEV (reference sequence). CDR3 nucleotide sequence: TGTGCCAGCAGTTTATTACGTCCAGGGCCTGGAAACACCATATATTTT. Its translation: CASSLLRPGPGNTIYF.

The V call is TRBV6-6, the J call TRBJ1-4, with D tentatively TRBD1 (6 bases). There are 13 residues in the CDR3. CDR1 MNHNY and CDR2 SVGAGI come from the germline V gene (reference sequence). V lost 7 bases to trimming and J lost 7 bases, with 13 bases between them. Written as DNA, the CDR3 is TGTGCCAGCAAGGGCAGAGGGGGTGAAAAACTGTTTTTT. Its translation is CASKGRGGEKLFF.

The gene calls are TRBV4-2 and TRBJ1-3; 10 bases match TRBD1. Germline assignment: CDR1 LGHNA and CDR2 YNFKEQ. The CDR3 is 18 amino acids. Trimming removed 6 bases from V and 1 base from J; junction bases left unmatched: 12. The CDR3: CASSLTTGGAGSGNTIYF. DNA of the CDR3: TGTGCCAGCAGTCTAACGACAGGGGGCGCAGGGTCTGGAAACACCATATATTTT.

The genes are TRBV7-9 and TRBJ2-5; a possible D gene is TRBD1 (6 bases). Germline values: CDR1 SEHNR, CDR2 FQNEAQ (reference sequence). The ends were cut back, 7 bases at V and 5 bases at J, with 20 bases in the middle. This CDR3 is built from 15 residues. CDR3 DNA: TGTGCCAGCATTCTCGTGGGGGCCGAAGCCGAGACCCAGTACTTC. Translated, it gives CASILVGAEAETQYF.

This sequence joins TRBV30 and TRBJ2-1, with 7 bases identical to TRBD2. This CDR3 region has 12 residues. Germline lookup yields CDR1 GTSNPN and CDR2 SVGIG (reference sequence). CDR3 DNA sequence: TGTGCGGAGGGAGGGTCCTACAATGAGCAGTTCTTC. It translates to CAEGGSYNEQFF.

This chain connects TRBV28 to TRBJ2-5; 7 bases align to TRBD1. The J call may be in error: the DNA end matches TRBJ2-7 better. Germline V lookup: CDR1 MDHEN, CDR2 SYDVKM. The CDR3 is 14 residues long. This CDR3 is CATRGQTPTYEQYF. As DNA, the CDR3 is TGTGCCACCCGGGGACAGACACCGACCTACGAGCAGTACTTC.

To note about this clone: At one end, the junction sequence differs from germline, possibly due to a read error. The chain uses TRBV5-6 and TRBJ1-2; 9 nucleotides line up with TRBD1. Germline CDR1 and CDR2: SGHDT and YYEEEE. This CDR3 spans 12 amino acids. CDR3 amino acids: CASSLRNRDRDF. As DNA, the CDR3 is TGTGCCAGCAGCTTGAGGAACCGGGACAGGGACTTC.

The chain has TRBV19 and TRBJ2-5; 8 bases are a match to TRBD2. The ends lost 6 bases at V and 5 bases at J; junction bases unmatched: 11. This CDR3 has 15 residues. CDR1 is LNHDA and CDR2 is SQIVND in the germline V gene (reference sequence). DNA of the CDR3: TGTGCCAGTAGGAGGAGCGGGAGTTCCGACGAGACCCAGTACTTC. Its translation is CASRRSGSSDETQYF.

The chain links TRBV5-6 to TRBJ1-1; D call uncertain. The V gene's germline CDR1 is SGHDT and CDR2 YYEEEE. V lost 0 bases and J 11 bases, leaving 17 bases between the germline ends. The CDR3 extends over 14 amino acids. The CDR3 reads CASSLGAGYDWAFF. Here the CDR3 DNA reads TGTGCCAGCAGCTTGGGCGCCGGGTACGATTGGGCTTTCTTT.